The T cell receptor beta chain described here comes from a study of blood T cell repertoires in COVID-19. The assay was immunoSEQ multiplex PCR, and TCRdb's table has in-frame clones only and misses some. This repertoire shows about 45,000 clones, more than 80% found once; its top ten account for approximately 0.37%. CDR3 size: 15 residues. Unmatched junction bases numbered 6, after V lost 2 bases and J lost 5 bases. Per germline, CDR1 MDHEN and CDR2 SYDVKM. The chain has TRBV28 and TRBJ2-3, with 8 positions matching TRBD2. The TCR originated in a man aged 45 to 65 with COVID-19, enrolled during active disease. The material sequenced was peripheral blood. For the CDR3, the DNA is TGTGCCAGCAGTTTAAACGGGGGGGTCGGAGATACGCAGTATTTT. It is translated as CASSLNGGVGDTQYF.